Listed here are 25 T cell receptor beta chains from one sample, sequenced in a study of technical replicates of blood from a few donors. The method was immunoSEQ multiplex PCR; TCRdb's version includes in-frame clones alone and lacks a portion of them. Of 90,000 to 100,000 clones listed, approximately 94% are singletons. Sequencing used T cells isolated from PBMCs. These receptors came from a human donor in good health.

This sequence joins TRBV7-9 and TRBJ1-6, with D possibly TRBD1 on 6 matching bases. This CDR3 has 14 residues. Germline V lookup: CDR1 SEHNR, CDR2 FQNEAQ (reference sequence). The V gene lost 3 bases and the J gene lost 7 bases, with 10 bases spanning the gap. CDR3 sequence reads: CASSFQGPNSPLHF. For the CDR3, the DNA is TGTGCCAGCAGCTTCCAGGGGCCAAATTCACCCCTCCACTTT.

This sequence joins TRBV2 and TRBJ2-7, with TRBD2 as a possible D gene (7 bases). Germline CDR1 SNHLY, CDR2 FYNNEI. With 8 bases removed from V and 3 bases from J, the gap between germline ends came to 11 bases. CDR3 length: 12 residues. CDR3 region: CASLRGGYEQYF. For the CDR3, the DNA is TGTGCCAGCCTAAGGGGGGGCTACGAGCAGTACTTC.

The chain combines TRBV19 with TRBJ1-6; D call uncertain. Germline-derived CDR1 and CDR2 are LNHDA and SQIVND (reference sequence). The CDR3 loop spans 15 amino acids. Between the trimmed V and J ends, which lost 4 bases and 8 bases, there was a span of 15 bases. CDR3 sequence reads: CASSTQASRDSPLHF. CDR3 in DNA: TGTGCCAGTAGTACCCAGGCCTCGAGGGATTCACCCCTCCACTTT.

J is TRBJ2-5 and V is TRBV6-5, with a tentative D call TRBD2 (7 bases). The CDR3 totals 15 residues. Germline CDR1 reads MNHEY; CDR2 reads SVGAGI. The V end lost 6 bases, the J end lost 5 bases, and 19 bases lay between the germline ends. CDR3 coding DNA: TGTGCCAGCAGAACCGGACTGGGGAGGGGGGAGACCCAGTACTTC. This sequence encodes CASRTGLGRGETQYF.

The gene calls are TRBV2 and TRBJ1-3; a possible D gene is TRBD1 (5 bases). This CDR3 comprises 16 residues. Germline values: CDR1 SNHLY, CDR2 FYNNEI. V lost 7 bases, J lost 3 bases, and 19 bases lay in between. The CDR3 DNA reads TGTGCCAGCATCCAACCGATGGGGCAGCTTGGAAACACCATATATTTT. As protein: CASIQPMGQLGNTIYF.

This chain connects TRBV5-1 to TRBJ2-1; no definite D call. Germline lookup yields CDR1 SGHRS and CDR2 YFSETQ. Deletions cut 0 bases from V and 7 bases from J, with 11 bases between. This CDR3 region has 14 residues. The chain's CDR3 is CASSLGLAGNEQFF. The CDR3, as DNA: TGCGCCAGCAGCTTGGGTTTAGCTGGGAATGAGCAGTTCTTC.

V gene TRBV7-2 combines with J gene TRBJ1-4; 9 bases are a match to TRBD1. This CDR3 comprises 15 residues. Germline V gene lookup returns CDR1 SGHTA and CDR2 FQGNSA. V shed 5 bases and J 7 bases; nucleotides not matched to a gene: 8. The CDR3 is CASSNTGTGTEKLFF. DNA for the CDR3: TGTGCCAGCAGCAATACCGGGACAGGGACTGAAAAACTGTTTTTT.

The genes are TRBV7-3 and TRBJ1-1, with D uncertain. V shed 5 bases and J shed 1 base, with 20 bases lying between them. The germline V gene encodes CDR1 SGHTA and CDR2 FQGTGA. CDR3 length: 17 residues. The CDR3 region has the DNA TGTGCCAGCAGCCCTTGGGGAAAGGGAGCCGGGAACACTGAAGCTTTCTTT. It codes for CASSPWGKGAGNTEAFF.

The genes are TRBV19 and TRBJ1-5, with TRBD1 identical over 8 bases. The germline V gene encodes CDR1 LNHDA and CDR2 SQIVND (reference sequence). CDR3 size: 15 residues. J was trimmed by 2 bases and V by 9 bases; bases with no gene match: 9. CDR3 residues: CASVSSDRGNQPQHF. The CDR3, as DNA: TGTGCCAGCGTTTCGTCGGACAGGGGCAATCAGCCCCAGCATTTT.

This clone showed up just once. The V gene is TRBV28, the J gene TRBJ1-5, with D unclear. The CDR3 covers 15 residues. Germline CDR1 and CDR2: MDHEN and SYDVKM. V was clipped by 4 bases and J by 9 bases, with 19 bases between them. As DNA, the CDR3 is TGTGCCAGCAGTTACTGGTACAGCCCGAAAGGGCCCCAGCATTTT. It is translated as CASSYWYSPKGPQHF.

The rearrangement joins TRBV5-8 to TRBJ1-6, with D possibly being TRBD1 (5 bases). The CDR3 contains 15 residues. The V gene lost 4 bases and the J gene lost 9 bases, with 17 bases spanning the gap. Germline CDR1 is SGHTS and CDR2 is YDEGEE. The CDR3 loop is CASSGFRDSGSPLHF. As DNA, the CDR3 is TGTGCCAGCAGCGGTTTCAGGGATTCAGGTTCACCCCTCCACTTT.

This clone appeared a single time. V is TRBV29-1 and J is TRBJ2-4, with a possible D match to TRBD2 (6 bases). The CDR3 runs 14 residues. Between the trimmed V and J ends, which lost 4 bases and 3 bases, there was a span of 13 bases. The germline CDR1 and CDR2 sequences are SQVTM and ANQGSEA. The CDR3 protein is CSVVGGVGKNIQYF. CDR3 in DNA: TGCAGCGTTGTAGGAGGGGTTGGCAAAAACATTCAGTACTTC.

The rearrangement uses TRBV13 and TRBJ2-3, with D possibly being TRBD1 (6 bases). V was pared by 2 bases and J by 6 bases, with 18 bases between. Germline V gene data show CDR1 as PRHDT and CDR2 as FYEKMQ (reference sequence). The CDR3 runs 16 residues. The CDR3 is CASSLISGRGRDTQYF. CDR3 bases: TGTGCCAGCAGCTTAATCTCGGGCAGGGGACGGGATACGCAGTATTTT. The entire variable domain, with the rest obtained from reference TRBV13 and TRBJ2-3, is as follows: AAGVIQSPRHLIKEKRETATLKCYPIPRHDTVYWYQQGPGQDPQFLISFYEKMQSDKGSIPDRFSAQQFSDYHSELNMSSLELGDSALYFCASSLISGRGRDTQYFGPGTRLTVL.

The table lists this clone with a count of one. The chain joins TRBV4-1 to TRBJ2-7; D possibly corresponds to TRBD2 (6 bases). V was trimmed by 1 base and J by 0 bases, leaving 13 bases between them. Germline-derived CDR1 and CDR2 are MGHRA and YSYEKL. This CDR3 has 16 amino acids. The CDR3 spells CASSQGLIAVSYEQYF. As DNA, the CDR3 is TGCGCCAGCAGCCAAGGCCTTATAGCGGTCTCCTACGAGCAGTACTTC.

The J gene is TRBJ1-2, the V gene TRBV28; D is unresolved. Germline CDR1 reads MDHEN; CDR2 reads SYDVKM. V lost 3 bases and J lost 9, with 11 bases in between. This CDR3 contains 12 residues. CDR3 bases: TGTGCCAGCAGTTTCGGTTCTATGAGCTACACCTTC. Its protein product is CASSFGSMSYTF.

The V gene is TRBV5-1, the J gene TRBJ2-7; D is perhaps TRBD2 (6 bases). Between the trimmed V and J ends, which lost 0 bases and 4 bases, there was a span of 8 bases. Germline lookup yields CDR1 SGHRS and CDR2 YFSETQ. This CDR3 is built from 13 residues. CDR3 coding DNA: TGCGCCAGCAGCTTGGGACTAGGGTACGAGCAGTACTTC. Protein: CASSLGLGYEQYF.

V usage is TRBV7-5 and J usage is TRBJ2-6; TRBD1 is the table's D call and was not checked against the DNA. TRBV7-5 is a pseudogene locus. CDR3 length: 16 amino acids. CDR3 bases: TGTGTCAGAAAATGGACCCAGGGGACAGGGGCCAACGTCCTGACTTTC. The encoded protein is CVRKWTQGTGANVLTF.

V gene TRBV5-1 combines with J gene TRBJ1-4; TRBD1 agrees at 8 bases. Germline V gene lookup returns CDR1 SGHRS and CDR2 YFSETQ. The trim removed 4 bases at V and 5 bases at J, leaving 7 bases unmatched. The CDR3 runs to 15 residues. The CDR3 bases are TGCGCCAGCAGCGATGGACAGGGTTTGAATGAAAAACTGTTTTTT. Its translation: CASSDGQGLNEKLFF.

Concerning this clone: The junction departs from germline at one end; a sequencing error may be responsible. The chain joins TRBV4-1 to TRBJ2-7, with 14 positions matching TRBD2. Germline V gene data show CDR1 as MGHRA and CDR2 as YSYEKL. The CDR3 is 15 amino acids. The CDR3: CASSRNTGLAGALDF. CDR3 in DNA: TGCGCCAGCAGCCGCAATACGGGACTAGCGGGGGCCCTAGACTTC.

J is TRBJ1-3 and V is TRBV5-4; D is undetermined. Germline CDR1 and CDR2: SGHNT and YYREEE (reference sequence). The V and J ends lost 3 bases and 4 bases respectively, with 11 bases between them. The CDR3 sequence is 14 residues long. The DNA of the CDR3 is TGTGCCAGCAGCTATGGCGGGTCGGGAAACACCATATATTTT. Translating it yields CASSYGGSGNTIYF.

This chain links TRBV29-1 with TRBJ1-2, with TRBD1 identical over 9 bases. The J segment lost 6 bases and the V segment lost 1 base, leaving 6 bases of the junction unmatched. CDR3 size: 14 residues. Germline V gene data show CDR1 as SQVTM and CDR2 as ANQGSEA. Here the CDR3 DNA reads TGCAGCGTTGAAGCGCCGGGACAGGGCCATGGCTACACCTTC. Amino acids: CSVEAPGQGHGYTF.

This clone was counted a few times. The chain recombines TRBV5-4 with TRBJ1-2; D call uncertain. Germline V CDR1 and CDR2: SGHNT, YYREEE (reference sequence). The CDR3 contains 14 residues. V was shortened by 4 bases and J by 8 bases, with 18 bases between the two germline ends. The CDR3 nucleotides are TGTGCCAGCAGCACGGAGGATATTCACCCAGGCTACACCTTC. Encoded protein: CASSTEDIHPGYTF.

The chain is built from TRBV9 and TRBJ1-1, with 8 bases aligning to TRBD1. The CDR3 spans 15 residues. The germline CDR1 and CDR2 sequences are SGDLS and YYNGEE. V lost 0 bases to trimming and J lost 3 bases; unmatched junction nucleotides: 4. CDR3 loop: CASSVEDRVYTEAFF. The CDR3 nucleotides are TGTGCCAGCAGCGTAGAGGACAGGGTGTACACTGAAGCTTTCTTT.

This clone was found a few times. The rearrangement joins TRBV5-6 to TRBJ1-1; D is unresolved. Germline V gives CDR1 SGHDT, CDR2 YYEEEE. Deletions cut 0 bases from V and 4 bases from J, with 4 bases between. The length of the CDR3 is 12 residues. The CDR3 bases are TGTGCCAGCAGCTTGGCCGTCACTGAAGCTTTCTTT. Its protein product is CASSLAVTEAFF.

The rearrangement joins TRBV5-1 to TRBJ2-1, with 9 bases matching TRBD2. Germline assignment: CDR1 SGHRS and CDR2 YFSETQ. The CDR3 has 15 amino acids. With 4 bases clipped from V and 8 bases from J, the junction kept 10 bases outside the gene matches. The DNA of the CDR3 is TGCGCCAGCAGCGCCAATAGCGGGAGTTTTTATGAGCAGTTCTTC. This gives the protein CASSANSGSFYEQFF.